The rows below give T cell receptor beta chains drawn from one sample of a study of blood T cell repertoires in COVID-19. The method was immunoSEQ multiplex PCR; TCRdb's version includes in-frame clones alone and lacks a portion of them. The sample includes about 210,000 clones, about 88% of them seen just once. Sequencing used peripheral blood. Source of these receptors: a man aged 65 to 85 with acute or convalescent COVID-19. Both conserved end residues are part of each CDR3. Each record gives: J gene, V gene, D gene, CDR3 protein, CDR3 DNA. The D gene is left open where the match is weak.

TRBJ1-3,TRBV18,TRBD1,CASSLRTGQGLFGNTIYF,TGTGCCAGCTCACTGAGGACGGGACAGGGGCTCTTTGGAAACACCATATATTTT
TRBJ1-4,TRBV9,TRBD1,CASSPRQGIGEKLFF,TGTGCCAGCAGCCCCCGACAGGGGATCGGTGAAAAACTGTTTTTT
TRBJ1-1,TRBV7-9,-,CASSTRQALNTEAFF,TGTGCCAGCAGCACCAGACAGGCCTTGAACACTGAAGCTTTCTTT
TRBJ2-7,TRBV9,TRBD2,CASSVTSGVYEQYF,TGTGCCAGCAGCGTGACTAGCGGAGTATACGAGCAGTACTTC
TRBJ2-1,TRBV7-2,-,CASSLAQTYNEQFF,TGTGCCAGCAGCTTAGCGCAGACCTACAATGAGCAGTTCTTC
TRBJ1-2,TRBV4-2,TRBD1,CASSQANQGADYGYTF,TGTGCCAGCAGCCAAGCCAATCAGGGGGCCGACTATGGCTACACCTTC
TRBJ2-3,TRBV11-3,-,CASSLSRITDTQYF,TGTGCCAGCAGCTTGTCCAGAATCACAGATACGCAGTATTTT
TRBJ2-2,TRBV5-6,-,CASSPRRQSNTGELFF,TGTGCCAGCAGCCCGAGGCGACAGTCGAACACCGGGGAGCTGTTTTTT
TRBJ2-5,TRBV12-3/TRBV12-4,TRBD1,CASSLRGLETQYF,TGTGCCAGCAGTCTCAGGGGGCTCGAGACCCAGTACTTC
TRBJ1-1,TRBV5-1,-,CASSPREGMNTEAFF,TGCGCCAGCAGCCCGCGGGAGGGTATGAACACTGAAGCTTTCTTT
TRBJ2-5,TRBV11-1,TRBD2,CASSLAALAGVPQETQYF,TGTGCCAGCAGCTTAGCGGCCCTAGCGGGAGTCCCCCAAGAGACCCAGTACTTC
TRBJ1-5,TRBV6-1,-,CASSGALTSTAKNQPQHF,TGTGCCAGCAGTGGAGCTCTCACCTCGACAGCCAAGAATCAGCCCCAGCATTTT